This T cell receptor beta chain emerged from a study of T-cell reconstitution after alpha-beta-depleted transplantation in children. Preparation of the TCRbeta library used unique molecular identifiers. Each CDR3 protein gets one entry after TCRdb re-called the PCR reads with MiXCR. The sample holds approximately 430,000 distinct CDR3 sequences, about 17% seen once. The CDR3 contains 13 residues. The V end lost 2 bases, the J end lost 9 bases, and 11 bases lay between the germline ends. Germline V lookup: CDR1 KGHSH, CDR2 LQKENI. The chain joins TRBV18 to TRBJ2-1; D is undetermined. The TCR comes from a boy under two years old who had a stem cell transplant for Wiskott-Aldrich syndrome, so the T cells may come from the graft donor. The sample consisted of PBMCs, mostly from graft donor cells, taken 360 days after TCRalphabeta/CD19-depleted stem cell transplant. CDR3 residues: CASSPMMKGEQFF. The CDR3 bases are TGTGCCAGCTCACCAATGATGAAGGGTGAGCAGTTCTTC.